The sequence of this TCR beta chain was determined in a study of T cell changes during pregnancy in multiple sclerosis. Produced via immunoSEQ multiplex PCR; TCRdb's table is partial and in-frame only. There are 15,000 to 20,000 clones in the sample; 87% occur only once, and roughly 13% lies in the top ten. The CDR3 length is 16 residues. J lost 4 bases, V lost 2 bases, and 7 bases had no gene match. Germline V gene data show CDR1 as MDHEN and CDR2 as SYDVKM. Sequenced here: CD8+ T cells from peripheral blood mononuclear cells, sampled in the third trimester of pregnancy. The TCR was taken from a female donor in good health, enrolled as a control in a pregnancy study. The chain recombines TRBV28 with TRBJ2-3; 9 bases align to TRBD1. The CDR3 loop is CASSLTNRGQADTQYF. In nucleotides, the CDR3 is TGTGCCAGCAGTTTAACCAACAGGGGGCAGGCAGATACGCAGTATTTT.